The 20 T cell receptor beta chains in this list originate from one sample, sequenced in a study of cytomegalovirus exposure and HLA in healthy donors. The PCR contained 60 Vbeta and 13 Jbeta primers. Some clones are missing from TCRdb's copy, which holds only in-frame ones; the method was immunoSEQ multiplex PCR. The sample carries about 250,000 clones, about four fifths recorded once. The sample comprised PBMCs. Every receptor here comes from a girl aged 2 to 9 in good health and CMV-seronegative.

The chain uses TRBV18 and TRBJ2-1, with TRBD1 identical over 7 bases. CDR3 length: 15 amino acids. The junction had 16 bases not matched to a gene; V was cut back by 3 bases and J by 14 bases. In germline, CDR1 is KGHSH, CDR2 LQKENI. CDR3 DNA sequence: TGTGCCAGCTCACCCCTCCTAACACAGGGACAGAGGGAGTTCTTC. This translates into CASSPLLTQGQREFF.

This clone was observed a few times. The CDR3 sequence is CASSLYGTSGRNEQFF. The CDR3, as DNA: TGTGCCAGCAGTCTTTACGGGACTAGCGGGAGGAATGAGCAGTTCTTC. This sequence joins TRBV28 and TRBJ2-1; 15 bases map to TRBD2. Trimming at V came to 5 bases and at J to 7 bases, leaving 6 bases not matched to a gene. The germline CDR1 and CDR2 sequences are MDHEN and SYDVKM. The CDR3 has 16 amino acids.

The chain is built from TRBV28 and TRBJ2-7, with D perhaps TRBD2 (6 bases). V was cut by 2 bases and J by 3 bases, with 11 bases left in between. Germline assignment: CDR1 MDHEN and CDR2 SYDVKM. The CDR3 covers 14 residues. The CDR3 sequence is CASSLVGGRYEQYF. CDR3 sequence (DNA): TGTGCCAGCAGTTTAGTCGGAGGGCGCTACGAGCAGTACTTC.

The rearrangement joins TRBV7-2 to TRBJ1-2; D is unresolved. Germline V lookup: CDR1 SGHTA, CDR2 FQGNSA. This CDR3 comprises 13 residues. V lost 4 bases, J lost 7 bases, and 13 bases lay in between. The chain's CDR3 is CASSSLRAFGYTF. The CDR3, as DNA: TGTGCCAGCAGCTCTTTGCGGGCTTTTGGCTACACCTTC. Combining the CDR3 with reference TRBV7-2 and TRBJ1-2 gives the whole variable domain GAGVSQSPSNKVTEKGKDVELRCDPISGHTALYWYRQSLGQGLEFLIYFQGNSAPDKSGLPSDRFSAERTGGSVSTLTIQRTQQEDSAVYLCASSSLRAFGYTFGSGTRLTVV.

The V and J genes are TRBV27 and TRBJ1-5, with D hard to call. V was pared by 2 bases and J by 5 bases, with 7 bases between. The germline V gene encodes CDR1 MNHEY and CDR2 SMNVEV (reference sequence). The CDR3 totals 13 residues. Here the CDR3 DNA reads TGTGCCAGCAGTTTACAGGTTCATCAGCCCCAGCATTTT. Protein sequence: CASSLQVHQPQHF.

The V gene is TRBV7-9, the J gene TRBJ1-4, with D perhaps matching TRBD1 (5 bases). This CDR3 comprises 14 residues. CDR1 and CDR2 (germline): SEHNR, FQNEAQ (reference sequence). Trimming pared 5 bases from V and 2 bases from J, leaving 9 bases between. The chain's CDR3 is CASSPGRTNEKLFF. The CDR3, as DNA: TGTGCCAGCAGCCCAGGGCGGACTAATGAAAAACTGTTTTTT.

CDR3 sequence reads: CASSYTGQGAVYGYTF. The CDR3, as DNA: TGTGCCAGCAGTTACACTGGACAGGGGGCAGTCTATGGCTACACCTTC. This chain uses TRBV6-5 with TRBJ1-2; 11 bases are shared with TRBD1. Germline CDR1 is MNHEY and CDR2 is SVGAGI. The ends lost 2 bases at V and 4 bases at J; junction bases unmatched: 6. The CDR3 sequence is 16 residues long.

CDR3 coding DNA: TGTGCCAGCAGCTTAGAGGGGGGGACCTATGGCTACACCTTC. It yields the protein CASSLEGGTYGYTF. The chain is built from TRBV7-9 and TRBJ1-2, with D maybe TRBD1 (6 bases). The CDR3 runs to 14 residues. The V end lost 1 base, the J end lost 4 bases, and 10 bases lay between the germline ends. Looked up from germline, CDR1 is SEHNR and CDR2 is FQNEAQ (reference sequence). The whole variable domain, remainder taken from reference TRBV7-9 and TRBJ1-2, is DTGVSQNPRHKITKRGQNVTFRCDPISEHNRLYWYRQTLGQGPEFLTYFQNEAQLEKSRLLSDRFSAERPKGSFSTLEIQRTEQGDSAMYLCASSLEGGTYGYTFGSGTRLTVV.

V usage is TRBV19 and J usage is TRBJ2-1; 7 bases match TRBD2. V was pared by 10 bases and J by 9 bases, with 24 bases of the junction left unmatched. Germline V lookup: CDR1 LNHDA, CDR2 SQIVND (reference sequence). The CDR3 runs to 17 residues. The CDR3 spells CATSVGSLAEPLSEQFF. CDR3 coding DNA: TGTGCCACCTCGGTGGGAAGTCTAGCGGAACCCCTAAGTGAGCAGTTCTTC.

This chain uses TRBV5-1 with TRBJ2-4, with TRBD1 matching 7 bases. CDR3 length: 12 residues. Trimming cost V 4 bases and J 11 bases; bases outside gene matches: 6. From germline, CDR1 is SGHRS and CDR2 YFSETQ. The CDR3 protein is CASSPQGQVQYF. The DNA of the CDR3 is TGCGCCAGCAGCCCACAGGGGCAAGTTCAGTACTTC.

This chain joins TRBV27 and TRBJ2-1; D perhaps matches TRBD2 (5 bases). V was clipped by 5 bases and J by 9 bases, with 11 bases between them. This CDR3 is 12 amino acids long. Per germline, CDR1 MNHEY and CDR2 SMNVEV (reference sequence). The CDR3 spells CASSLRGSEQFF. CDR3 DNA: TGTGCCAGCAGTCTCAGAGGGTCTGAGCAGTTCTTC.

This clone occurred once. The DNA of the CDR3 is TGTGCCAGCAGTTCCCCGGGATCTGGGACAGGGAACGGCTACACCTTC. Translation gives CASSSPGSGTGNGYTF. V usage is TRBV6-6 and J usage is TRBJ1-2, with 9 bases identical to TRBD1. The germline gives CDR1 MNHNY, CDR2 SVGAGI (reference sequence). V shed 4 bases, J shed 8 bases, and the junction held 14 bases outside the gene matches. There are 16 residues in the CDR3.

The V call is TRBV14, the J call TRBJ2-2, with TRBD2 as a possible D gene (6 bases). The ends were cut back, 0 bases at V and 6 bases at J, with 8 bases in the middle. CDR1 and CDR2 (germline): SGHDN, FVKESK. This CDR3 has 14 amino acids. CDR3 in amino acids: CASSQDWGAGELFF. The CDR3 nucleotides read TGTGCCAGCAGCCAAGATTGGGGGGCCGGGGAGCTGTTTTTT.

This rearrangement joins TRBV27 to TRBJ2-3; TRBD1 agrees at 9 bases. The germline V gene encodes CDR1 MNHEY and CDR2 SMNVEV (reference sequence). The V gene end was trimmed by 5 bases and the J gene end by 3 bases; junction bases not matched to a gene: 6. This CDR3 spans 15 amino acids. The CDR3 DNA reads as TGTGCCAGCAGTCTAAACAGGGGGCGGACAGATACGCAGTATTTT. Residues: CASSLNRGRTDTQYF.

The gene calls are TRBV6-5 and TRBJ1-5; D unclear. Germline-derived CDR1 and CDR2 are MNHEY and SVGAGI. Deletions cut 6 bases from V and 6 bases from J, with 12 bases between. CDR3 length: 13 amino acids. The chain's CDR3 is CASRPGSSQPQHF. The DNA of the CDR3 is TGTGCCAGCAGGCCAGGCTCCAGTCAGCCCCAGCATTTT.

The V call is TRBV27, the J call TRBJ2-7; the match to TRBD1 covers 7 bases. V lost 4 bases and J lost 6; bases outside the gene matches: 6. CDR1 and CDR2 from the germline V gene are MNHEY and SMNVEV (reference sequence). The CDR3 is made up of 13 amino acids. This CDR3 is CASSSGGLREQYF. CDR3 DNA: TGTGCCAGCAGTTCAGGGGGTCTTCGCGAGCAGTACTTC.

V is TRBV4-1 and J is TRBJ2-7, with 9 nucleotides matching TRBD2. CDR1 MGHRA and CDR2 YSYEKL come from the germline V gene. This CDR3 contains 16 residues. V trimming: 4 bases; J trimming: 3 bases; junction bases outside the gene matches: 10. The CDR3 region is CASSPSASGESYEQYF. CDR3 DNA: TGCGCCAGCAGCCCGAGCGCTAGCGGGGAGAGCTACGAGCAGTACTTC.

The rearrangement uses TRBV9 and TRBJ2-1, with 7 positions matching TRBD1. After removal of 2 bases from V and 4 bases from J, the junction contained 3 bases not matched to a gene. The length of the CDR3 is 14 residues. CDR1 and CDR2 from the germline V gene are SGDLS and YYNGEE. CDR3 loop: CASSVGTAYNEQFF. For the CDR3, the DNA is TGTGCCAGCAGCGTCGGGACAGCTTACAATGAGCAGTTCTTC.

The chain recombines TRBV6-5 with TRBJ1-6; 9 bases match TRBD1. V lost 3 bases, J lost 9 bases, and 6 bases stayed unmatched. This CDR3 region has 15 residues. Per the germline V gene, CDR1 is MNHEY and CDR2 is SVGAGI. CDR3: CASSYRGQGFSPLHF. CDR3 in DNA: TGTGCCAGCAGTTATCGGGGACAGGGTTTTTCACCCCTCCACTTT.

V and J are TRBV30 and TRBJ1-5; D ambiguous. The CDR3 spans 15 residues. The V and J ends lost 0 bases and 3 bases respectively, with 12 bases between them. Germline CDR1 is GTSNPN and CDR2 is SVGIG (reference sequence). The CDR3 here is CAWSVTSGNNQPQHF. The DNA for the CDR3 is TGTGCCTGGAGTGTAACTTCCGGGAACAATCAGCCCCAGCATTTT.